Listed below are T cell receptor beta chains from one sample, sequenced in a study of control samples from healthy donors and cancer patients. TCRdb's copy holds only in-frame clones and misses some; the assay was immunoSEQ multiplex PCR. The sample carries some 160,000 clones, around nine tenths recorded once. Sequenced material: blood. These receptors were collected from a woman aged 30 to 39 in good health. Each CDR3 is given with its conserved first and last residue. The D gene is left open where the match is weak. Where a row states a size, it is once, few, many or the class of an expanded clone; other rows omit it.

abundance,v_gene,j_gene,d_gene,CDR3aa,CDR3nt
-,TRBV5-1,TRBJ1-3,-,CASSSANGNTIYF,TGCGCCAGCAGCTCCGCCAACGGAAACACCATATATTTT
-,TRBV5-1,TRBJ2-1,TRBD2,CASSLGYSSGYNEQFF,TGCGCCAGCAGCTTGGGATATTCTAGCGGGTACAATGAGCAGTTCTTC
-,TRBV19,TRBJ2-1,TRBD2,CASSILLAGGGEQFF,TGTGCCAGTAGTATATTACTAGCGGGAGGGGGTGAGCAGTTCTTC
-,TRBV7-2,TRBJ1-5,-,CASSLGSYQPQHF,TGTGCCAGCAGCTTAGGGTCTTATCAGCCCCAGCATTTT
-,TRBV4-1,TRBJ1-2,TRBD1,CASSQENGQVRHGYTF,TGCGCCAGCAGCCAAGAAAATGGACAGGTCAGGCATGGCTACACCTTC
-,TRBV5-5,TRBJ2-7,TRBD2,CASSLTSGAYEQYF,TGTGCCAGCAGCTTGACTAGCGGTGCCTACGAGCAGTACTTC
once,TRBV5-4,TRBJ2-3,TRBD2,CASSFGLAGVPDTQYF,TGTGCCAGCAGCTTTGGACTAGCGGGAGTTCCAGATACGCAGTATTTT
-,TRBV7-2,TRBJ1-5,-,CASRPTTRYFSNQPQHF,TGTGCCAGCAGGCCGACTACCCGTTATTTTAGCAATCAGCCCCAGCATTTT
once,TRBV19,TRBJ1-4,-,CASKASGGANEKLFF,TGTGCCAGTAAAGCCTCGGGAGGCGCTAATGAAAAACTGTTTTTT
-,TRBV6-5,TRBJ2-3,-,CASSYTNHGTDTQYF,TGTGCCAGCAGTTACACAAACCACGGCACAGATACGCAGTATTTT
few,TRBV7-9,TRBJ1-6,-,CASSPLSDSPLHF,TGTGCCAGCAGCCCACTCTCAGACTCACCCCTCCACTTT
once,TRBV5-6,TRBJ1-6,-,CASSYSGTTNWSPLHF,TGTGCCAGCAGCTACTCCGGAACAACCAACTGGTCACCCCTCCACTTT
-,TRBV7-2,TRBJ1-1,-,CASSLAHIGGTEAFF,TGTGCCAGCAGCTTAGCGCATATTGGGGGAACTGAAGCTTTCTTT
-,TRBV4-2,TRBJ2-2,-,CASSTWTASNTGELFF,TGTGCCAGCAGCACATGGACTGCTTCGAACACCGGGGAGCTGTTTTTT
-,TRBV28,TRBJ1-2,TRBD1,CASSYGTGDGYTF,TGTGCCAGCAGTTATGGGACAGGGGATGGCTACACCTTC
-,TRBV4-1,TRBJ2-6,-,CASSLTGSGANVLTF,TGCGCCAGCAGCCTGACAGGTTCTGGGGCCAACGTCCTGACTTTC
-,TRBV13,TRBJ2-2,-,CASSTGQGGTSDETGELFF,TGTGCCAGCAGCACCGGACAGGGGGGGACTAGCGATGAGACCGGGGAGCTGTTTTTT
-,TRBV10-3,TRBJ2-5,TRBD1,CAIRTGQGSQETQYF,TGTGCCATCAGGACTGGACAGGGGAGCCAAGAGACCCAGTACTTC
-,TRBV4-1,TRBJ2-4,TRBD2,CASSQGLAGKNIQYF,TGCGCCAGCAGCCAAGGGCTAGCGGGCAAAAACATTCAGTACTTC
-,TRBV6-6,TRBJ1-5,-,CASSYPQTGGNQPQHF,TGTGCCAGCAGTTACCCCCAAACGGGGGGCAATCAGCCCCAGCATTTT
-,TRBV3-1/TRBV3-2,TRBJ2-5,-,CASSQGYQETQYF,TGTGCCAGCAGCCAAGGTTACCAAGAGACCCAGTACTTC
-,TRBV19,TRBJ2-1,-,CASTLGGNNEQFF,TGTGCCAGTACCCTGGGGGGTAACAATGAGCAGTTCTTC
once,TRBV7-8,TRBJ2-7,-,CASSLGPSYEQYF,TGTGCCAGCAGCTTAGGACCCTCCTACGAGCAGTACTTC
-,TRBV19,TRBJ2-4,TRBD2,CASVNGREDIQYF,TGTGCCAGTGTTAATGGGAGGGAGGACATTCAGTACTTC
-,TRBV27,TRBJ2-1,TRBD2,CASRVAGGIDNEQFF,TGTGCCAGCAGGGTAGCGGGAGGGATTGACAATGAGCAGTTCTTC
-,TRBV30,TRBJ1-3,-,CAWTLGGAGNTIYF,TGTGCCTGGACCCTCGGGGGAGCTGGAAACACCATATATTTT
-,TRBV4-1,TRBJ2-5,-,CASSQDDAAGLQTQYF,TGCGCCAGCAGCCAAGACGACGCCGCGGGCCTACAGACCCAGTACTTC
-,TRBV7-3,TRBJ1-6,-,CASSLGDKNSPLHF,TGTGCCAGCAGCTTAGGGGACAAAAATTCACCCCTCCACTTT
-,TRBV7-8,TRBJ1-3,-,CASSLVPGFGNTIYF,TGTGCCAGCAGCTTAGTTCCCGGCTTCGGAAACACCATATATTTT
-,TRBV6-5,TRBJ2-7,-,CASSSWTVGYEQYF,TGTGCCAGCTCCAGCTGGACGGTCGGCTACGAGCAGTACTTC
-,TRBV5-6,TRBJ1-6,TRBD1,CASRGTGRGSPLHF,TGTGCCAGCAGAGGGACAGGGAGAGGGTCACCCCTCCACTTT
-,TRBV28,TRBJ1-6,-,CASSFSVQGNSPLHF,TGTGCCAGCAGTTTTTCTGTACAGGGAAATTCACCCCTCCACTTT
-,TRBV30,TRBJ1-1,-,CAWSAGRTEAFF,TGTGCCTGGAGTGCAGGGCGAACTGAAGCTTTCTTT
many,TRBV5-1,TRBJ1-6,-,CASSLDAGRNSPLHF,TGCGCCAGCAGCTTGGATGCAGGGCGGAATTCACCCCTCCACTTT
once,TRBV29-1,TRBJ1-1,-,CSVGTSVMNTEAFF,TGCAGCGTTGGGACATCTGTCATGAACACTGAAGCTTTCTTT
-,TRBV7-9,TRBJ1-1,-,CASSLGTENTEAFF,TGTGCCAGCAGCTTAGGGACTGAGAACACTGAAGCTTTCTTT
-,TRBV7-9,TRBJ2-7,-,CASSFRAGEQYF,TGTGCCAGCAGCTTCCGGGCGGGCGAGCAGTACTTC
-,TRBV10-3,TRBJ2-7,-,CAISRLREGYEQYF,TGTGCCATCAGTCGGTTGCGGGAAGGTTACGAGCAGTACTTC
-,TRBV15,TRBJ2-1,TRBD1,CATTPGQPTDEQFF,TGTGCCACCACACCGGGACAGCCTACGGATGAGCAGTTCTTC
-,TRBV7-2,TRBJ2-7,TRBD2,CASTHGRAYEQYF,TGTGCCAGCACGCACGGGAGGGCCTACGAGCAGTACTTC
once,TRBV5-1,TRBJ2-7,-,CASSLVSGTVYEQYF,TGCGCCAGCAGCTTGGTTTCAGGGACCGTCTACGAGCAGTACTTC
-,TRBV9,TRBJ2-7,TRBD1,CASSVLSTGSHEQYF,TGTGCCAGCAGCGTACTGTCGACAGGGTCCCACGAGCAGTACTTC
-,TRBV7-9,TRBJ2-3,-,CASSIFSTDTQYF,TGTGCCAGCAGCATCTTTAGCACAGATACGCAGTATTTT
-,TRBV3-1/TRBV3-2,TRBJ2-5,TRBD2,CASSQRGLAGGPWETQYF,TGTGCCAGCAGCCAGCGGGGACTAGCGGGAGGGCCTTGGGAGACCCAGTACTTC
-,TRBV28,TRBJ2-2,TRBD2,CASSYSSGTNTGELFF,TGTGCCAGCAGTTACTCTAGCGGCACGAACACCGGGGAGCTGTTTTTT
-,TRBV6-6,TRBJ1-6,TRBD1,CASSQTGTGNSPLHF,TGTGCCAGCAGTCAAACCGGGACAGGGAATTCACCCCTCCACTTT
-,TRBV5-4,TRBJ2-7,TRBD2,CASSPTTSGRGEQYF,TGTGCCAGCAGCCCGACGACTAGCGGGAGAGGCGAGCAGTACTTC
-,TRBV4-1,TRBJ2-7,TRBD2,CASSRGTSGSYEQYF,TGCGCCAGCAGCCGGGGGACTAGCGGCTCCTACGAGCAGTACTTC
-,TRBV6-5,TRBJ1-3,-,CASTNGQGNGNTIYF,TGTGCCAGCACCAACGGGCAGGGGAACGGAAACACCATATATTTT
-,TRBV5-1,TRBJ2-1,-,CASTRPEIPNEQFF,TGCGCCAGCACTCGGCCGGAAATTCCCAATGAGCAGTTCTTC
few,TRBV2,TRBJ2-1,-,CASSLDARGEQFF,TGTGCCAGCAGTCTTGACGCTCGGGGAGAGCAGTTCTTC
-,TRBV28,TRBJ2-7,TRBD1,CASTSSGQGTYEQYF,TGTGCCAGCACCAGTTCCGGACAGGGCACCTACGAGCAGTACTTC
-,TRBV5-1,TRBJ2-7,TRBD2,CASSGSSGSGYEQYF,TGCGCCAGCAGCGGCTCTAGCGGGAGTGGGTACGAGCAGTACTTC